This TCR beta chain originates from a study of regulatory T cells in long-lasting Graves disease. Overall study: Patients met the persistent Graves' disease definition after over 5 years of antithyroid drugs with positive TSH receptor antibodies. Broader study findings: The small sample size may have reduced accuracy. Persistent disease showed a preference for TRBV28, TRBJ1-2 and TRBJ2-5.

CDR1 and CDR2 (germline): SGHTA, FQGNSA. This CDR3 region has 14 residues. For TCR beta, libraries came from iRepertoire HTBI primers and Arm-PCR of CDR3 regions. TCRdb reprocessed the multiplex PCR reads via MiXCR and lists one record per CDR3 protein. The data hold over 250,000 distinct CDR3 sequences, with 22% observed a single time. The table lists this clonotype with a few counts. Its target is not known. A read error may be the cause here, since a much bigger clone is one base away. This sample's time point: persistent/refractory GD, antithyroid drugs over 5 years with positive TRAb. The TCR library was prepared using RNA isolated from PBMCs. Patients of an endocrinology department in Xi'an, China, were included.

This material consisted of peripheral blood mononuclear cells (PBMCs), taken when the disease was refractory, from a patient treated with antithyroid drugs. The origin of this receptor is a female donor with Graves disease. This chain joins TRBV7-2 and TRBJ2-7; 12 bases line up with TRBD2. The CDR3 protein is CAGSYGLAGYEQYF. The DNA of the CDR3 is TGTGCCGGCAGCTACGGACTAGCGGGGTACGAGCAGTACTTC.